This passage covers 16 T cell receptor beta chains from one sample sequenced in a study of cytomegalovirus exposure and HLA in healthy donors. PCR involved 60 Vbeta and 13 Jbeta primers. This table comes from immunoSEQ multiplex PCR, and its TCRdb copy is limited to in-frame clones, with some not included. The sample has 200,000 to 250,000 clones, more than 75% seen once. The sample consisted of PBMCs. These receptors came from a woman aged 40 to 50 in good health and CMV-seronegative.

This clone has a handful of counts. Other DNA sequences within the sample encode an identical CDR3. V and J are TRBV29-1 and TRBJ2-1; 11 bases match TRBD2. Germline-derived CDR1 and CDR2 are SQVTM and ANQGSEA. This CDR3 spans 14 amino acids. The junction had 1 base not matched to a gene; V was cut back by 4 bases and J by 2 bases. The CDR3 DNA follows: TGCAGCGTTGGACTAGCGGGAACCTACAATGAGCAGTTCTTC. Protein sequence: CSVGLAGTYNEQFF.

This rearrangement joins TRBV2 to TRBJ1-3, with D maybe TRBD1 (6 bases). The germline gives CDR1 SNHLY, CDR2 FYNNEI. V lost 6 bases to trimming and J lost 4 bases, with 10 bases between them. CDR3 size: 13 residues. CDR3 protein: CASRQDSGNTIYF. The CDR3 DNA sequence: TGTGCCAGCAGACAGGACAGCGGAAACACCATATATTTT.

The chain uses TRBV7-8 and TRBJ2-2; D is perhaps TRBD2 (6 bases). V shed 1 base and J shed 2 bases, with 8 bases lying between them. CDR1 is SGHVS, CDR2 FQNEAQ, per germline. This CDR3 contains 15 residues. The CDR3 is CASSLGGINTGELFF. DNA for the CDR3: TGTGCCAGCAGCTTAGGCGGGATCAACACCGGGGAGCTGTTTTTT.

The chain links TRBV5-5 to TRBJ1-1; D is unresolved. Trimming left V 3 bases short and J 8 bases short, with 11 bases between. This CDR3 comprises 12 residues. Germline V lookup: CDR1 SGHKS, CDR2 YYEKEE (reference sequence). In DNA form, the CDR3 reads TGTGCCAGCAGCTCGGGAGACGGAGAAGCTTTCTTT. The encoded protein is CASSSGDGEAFF.

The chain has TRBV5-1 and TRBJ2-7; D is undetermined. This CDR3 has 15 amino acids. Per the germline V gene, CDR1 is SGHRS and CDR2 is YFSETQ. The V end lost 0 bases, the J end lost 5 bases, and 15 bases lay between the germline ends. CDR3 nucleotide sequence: TGCGCCAGCAGCTTGGGGTTAGCTATACTAAACGAGCAGTACTTC. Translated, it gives CASSLGLAILNEQYF.

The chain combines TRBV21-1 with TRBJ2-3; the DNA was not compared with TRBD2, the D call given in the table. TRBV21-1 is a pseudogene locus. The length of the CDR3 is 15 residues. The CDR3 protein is CASSKRPRGDGTQYF. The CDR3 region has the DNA TGTGCCAGCAGCAAAAGGCCCCGGGGGGATGGTACGCAGTATTTT.

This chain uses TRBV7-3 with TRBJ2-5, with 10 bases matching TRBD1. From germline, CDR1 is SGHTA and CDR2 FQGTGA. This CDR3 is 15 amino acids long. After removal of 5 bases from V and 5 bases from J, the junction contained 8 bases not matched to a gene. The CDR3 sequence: CASSPTTGGYETQYF. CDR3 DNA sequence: TGTGCCAGCAGCCCAACGACAGGGGGCTATGAGACCCAGTACTTC.

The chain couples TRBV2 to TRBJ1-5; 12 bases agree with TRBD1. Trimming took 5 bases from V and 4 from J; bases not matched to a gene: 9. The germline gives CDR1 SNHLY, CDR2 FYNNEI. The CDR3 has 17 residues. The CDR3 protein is CASSNYPGQGANQPQHF. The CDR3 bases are TGTGCCAGCAGTAATTATCCGGGACAGGGGGCAAATCAGCCCCAGCATTTT.

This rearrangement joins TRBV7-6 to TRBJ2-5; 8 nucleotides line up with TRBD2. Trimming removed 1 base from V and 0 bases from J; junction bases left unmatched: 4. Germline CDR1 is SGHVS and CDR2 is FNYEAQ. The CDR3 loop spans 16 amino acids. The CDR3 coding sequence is TGTGCCAGCAGCTTAGGTCTAGCGGGCTACCAAGAGACCCAGTACTTC. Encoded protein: CASSLGLAGYQETQYF.

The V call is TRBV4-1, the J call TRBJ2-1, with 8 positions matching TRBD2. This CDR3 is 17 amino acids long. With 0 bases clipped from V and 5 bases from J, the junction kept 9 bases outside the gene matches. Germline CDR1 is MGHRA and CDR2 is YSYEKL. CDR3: CASSQDSVTSGDNEQFF. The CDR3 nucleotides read TGCGCCAGCAGCCAAGATAGCGTAACTAGCGGAGACAATGAGCAGTTCTTC.

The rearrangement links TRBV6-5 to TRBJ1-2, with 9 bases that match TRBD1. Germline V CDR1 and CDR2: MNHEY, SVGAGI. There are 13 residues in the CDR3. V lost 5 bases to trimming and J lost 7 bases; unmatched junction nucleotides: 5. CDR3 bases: TGTGCCAGCAGTCCACAGGGGGCGGGTGGCTACACCTTC. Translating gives CASSPQGAGGYTF.

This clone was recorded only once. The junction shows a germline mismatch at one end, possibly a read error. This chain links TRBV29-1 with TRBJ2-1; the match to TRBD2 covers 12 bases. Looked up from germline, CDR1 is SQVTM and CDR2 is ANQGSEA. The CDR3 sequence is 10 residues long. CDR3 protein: CSVRTSGILF. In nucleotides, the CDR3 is TGCAGCGTGAGGACTAGCGGGATACTCTTC.

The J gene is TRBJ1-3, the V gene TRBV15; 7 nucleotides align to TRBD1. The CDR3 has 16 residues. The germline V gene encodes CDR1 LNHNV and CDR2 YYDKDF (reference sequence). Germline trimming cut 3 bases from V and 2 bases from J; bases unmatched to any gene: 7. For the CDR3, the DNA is TGTGCCACCAGCAGCCGACCCACAGGGGCTGGAAACACCATATATTTT. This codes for CATSSRPTGAGNTIYF. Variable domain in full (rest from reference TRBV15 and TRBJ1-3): DAMVIQNPRYQVTQFGKPVTLSCSQTLNHNVMYWYQQKSSQAPKLLFHYYDKDFNNEADTPDNFQSRRPNTSFCFLDIRSPGLGDTAMYLCATSSRPTGAGNTIYFGEGSWLTVV.

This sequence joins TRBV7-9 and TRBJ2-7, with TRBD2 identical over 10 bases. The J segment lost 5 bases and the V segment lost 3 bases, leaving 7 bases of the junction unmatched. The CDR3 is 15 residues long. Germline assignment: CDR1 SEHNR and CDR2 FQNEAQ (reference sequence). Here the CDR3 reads CASSLDVGTSDEQYF. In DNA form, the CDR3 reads TGTGCCAGCAGCTTGGATGTCGGGACTAGCGACGAGCAGTACTTC.

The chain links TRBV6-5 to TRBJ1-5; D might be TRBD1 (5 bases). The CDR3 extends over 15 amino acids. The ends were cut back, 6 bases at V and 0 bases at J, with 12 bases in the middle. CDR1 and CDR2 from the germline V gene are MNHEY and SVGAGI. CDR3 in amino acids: CASRRQKLSNQPQHF. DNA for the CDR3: TGTGCCAGCAGGAGACAGAAACTTAGCAATCAGCCCCAGCATTTT.

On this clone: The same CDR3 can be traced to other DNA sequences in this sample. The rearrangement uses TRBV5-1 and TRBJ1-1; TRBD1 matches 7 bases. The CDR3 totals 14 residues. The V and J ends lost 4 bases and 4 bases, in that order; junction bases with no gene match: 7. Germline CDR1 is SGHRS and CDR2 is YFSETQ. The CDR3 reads CASSPRQGGTEAFF. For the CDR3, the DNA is TGCGCCAGCAGCCCCAGACAGGGTGGCACTGAAGCTTTCTTT.